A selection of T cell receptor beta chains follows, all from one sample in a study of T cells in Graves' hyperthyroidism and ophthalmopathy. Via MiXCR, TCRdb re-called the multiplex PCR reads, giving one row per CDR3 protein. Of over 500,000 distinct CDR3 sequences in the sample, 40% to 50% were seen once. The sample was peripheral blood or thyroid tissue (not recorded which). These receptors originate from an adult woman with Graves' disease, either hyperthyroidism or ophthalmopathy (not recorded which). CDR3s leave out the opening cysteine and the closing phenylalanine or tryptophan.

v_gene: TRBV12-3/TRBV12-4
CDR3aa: ASSYSVPGPHEQY

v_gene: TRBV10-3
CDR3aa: AISDGVGDYSGEQY

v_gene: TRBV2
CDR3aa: ASSVRGADTEAF

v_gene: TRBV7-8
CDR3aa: ASSPRDSDYEQY

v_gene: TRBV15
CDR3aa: ATSRQAGGAETQY

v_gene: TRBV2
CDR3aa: ASAGGAHQETQY

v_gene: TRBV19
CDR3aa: ASSIGRQRPTNEKLF

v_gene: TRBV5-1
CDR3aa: ASSPSLTSSEQY

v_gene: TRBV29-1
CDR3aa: SVTEGGGYT

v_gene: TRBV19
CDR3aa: ASSIGGSQPQH

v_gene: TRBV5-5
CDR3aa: ASSPTGGYGANVLT

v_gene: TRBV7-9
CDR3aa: ASSGSGTGYGYT

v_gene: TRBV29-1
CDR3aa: SVGYSNQPQH

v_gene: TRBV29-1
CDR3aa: SVVWQNTDTQY

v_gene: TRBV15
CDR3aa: ATSRALEPGLAGLEY

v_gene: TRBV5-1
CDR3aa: ASSWTGQGHTEAF

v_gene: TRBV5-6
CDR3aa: ASSSVAGEETQY

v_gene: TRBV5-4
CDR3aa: ASKSSGTNTGELF

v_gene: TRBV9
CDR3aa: ASSVVAENTEAF

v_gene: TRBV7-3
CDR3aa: ASSSTSGTEKLF

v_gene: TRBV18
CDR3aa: ASSPLDRGEAF

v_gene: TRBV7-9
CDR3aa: ASSSDRGAEAF

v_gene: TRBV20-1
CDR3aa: SAKKASTEAF

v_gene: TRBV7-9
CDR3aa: ASSPLFETEAF

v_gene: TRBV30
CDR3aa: AWSVTPQGSQH

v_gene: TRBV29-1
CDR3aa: SVRRVRTEAF

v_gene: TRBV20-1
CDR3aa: SARTDLWGVAF